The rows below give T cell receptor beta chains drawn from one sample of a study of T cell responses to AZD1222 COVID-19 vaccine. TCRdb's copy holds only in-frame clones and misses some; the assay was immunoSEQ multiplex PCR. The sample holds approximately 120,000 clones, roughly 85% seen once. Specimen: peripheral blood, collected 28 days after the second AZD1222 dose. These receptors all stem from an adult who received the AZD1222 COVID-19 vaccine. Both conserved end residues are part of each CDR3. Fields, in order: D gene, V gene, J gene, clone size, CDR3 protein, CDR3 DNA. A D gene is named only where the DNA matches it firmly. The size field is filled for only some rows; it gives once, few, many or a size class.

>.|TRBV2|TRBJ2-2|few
CASSGSGPANTGELFF
TGTGCCAGCAGTGGGTCAGGCCCCGCGAACACCGGGGAGCTGTTTTTT
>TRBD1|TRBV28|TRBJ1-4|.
CASSLKGGQKNEKLFF
TGTGCCAGCAGTTTAAAAGGGGGACAGAAGAATGAAAAACTGTTTTTT
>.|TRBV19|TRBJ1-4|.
CASSAYDPRGNEKLFF
TGTGCCAGTAGTGCCTACGACCCGAGGGGTAATGAAAAACTGTTTTTT
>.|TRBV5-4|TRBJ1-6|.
CASSLAGGQPNSPLHF
TGTGCCAGCAGCTTGGCGGGGGGCCAACCTAATTCACCCCTCCACTTT
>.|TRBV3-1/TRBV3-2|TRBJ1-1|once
CASSSGVNSEAFF
TGTGCCAGCAGCTCAGGGGTCAACAGTGAAGCTTTCTTT
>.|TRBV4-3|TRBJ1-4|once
CASSQGFGGPEKLFF
TGCGCCAGCAGCCAAGGATTCGGGGGGCCCGAAAAACTGTTTTTT
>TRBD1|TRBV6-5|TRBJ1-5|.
CASSKPTGINQPQHF
TGTGCCAGCAGCAAACCGACAGGGATCAATCAGCCCCAGCATTTT
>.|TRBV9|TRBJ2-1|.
CASSPVEGLYNEQFF
TGTGCCAGCAGCCCCGTGGAGGGGCTCTACAATGAGCAGTTCTTC
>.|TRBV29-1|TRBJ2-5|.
CSVDGRGRQETQYF
TGCAGCGTTGACGGTAGGGGCAGACAAGAGACCCAGTACTTC
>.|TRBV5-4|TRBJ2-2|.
CASTLTPDSGELFF
TGTGCCAGCACCCTAACCCCGGACAGCGGGGAGCTGTTTTTT
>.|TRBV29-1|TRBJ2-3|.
CSADPGSTDTQYF
TGCAGCGCTGACCCAGGGTCCACAGATACGCAGTATTTT
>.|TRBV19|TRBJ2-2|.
CASSFQAAGELFF
TGTGCCAGTAGTTTCCAAGCTGCCGGGGAGCTGTTTTTT
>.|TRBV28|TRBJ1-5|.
CASSLRILRREANQPQHF
TGTGCCAGCAGTTTAAGGATTTTGCGACGGGAGGCCAATCAGCCCCAGCATTTT